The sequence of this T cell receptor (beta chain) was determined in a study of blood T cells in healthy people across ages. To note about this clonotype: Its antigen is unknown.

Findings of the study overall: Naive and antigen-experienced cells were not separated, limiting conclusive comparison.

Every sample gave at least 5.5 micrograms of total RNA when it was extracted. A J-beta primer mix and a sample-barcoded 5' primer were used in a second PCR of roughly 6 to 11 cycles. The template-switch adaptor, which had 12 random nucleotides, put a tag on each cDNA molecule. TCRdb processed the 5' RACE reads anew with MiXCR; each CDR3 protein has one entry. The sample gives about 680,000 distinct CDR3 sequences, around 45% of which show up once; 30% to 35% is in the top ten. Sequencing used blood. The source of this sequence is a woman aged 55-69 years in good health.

The CDR3 region is CASSLSRTPGQASSGANVLTF. DNA for the CDR3: TGTGCCAGCAGTTTATCTCGGACCCCAGGACAGGCTAGCTCTGGGGCCAACGTCCTGACTTTC. V gene TRBV27 combines with J gene TRBJ2-6, with TRBD1 matching 7 bases. The ends lost 0 bases at V and 0 bases at J; junction bases unmatched: 14. This CDR3 is 21 amino acids long. Germline loops: CDR1 MNHEY, CDR2 SMNVEV (reference sequence).